Listed here are 10 T cell receptor beta chains from one sample, sequenced in a study of shared clonotypes between healthy human individuals. In the naive CD8 group, cells lacked CD45RO and were positively selected for CCR7, so terminally differentiated effector memory CD45RA+ cells were left out. Profiling relied on immunoSEQ multiplex PCR, and the TCRdb table lists in-frame clones only, not all of them. The profile shows about 2.2 million clones, around 93% of them singletons. Specimen: naive CD8+ T cells from PBMCs. Every receptor here comes from a man younger than 35 in good health. Some clones in this sample may be carry-over from other donors' samples.

The chain recombines TRBV19 with TRBJ1-1, with D uncertain. This CDR3 is built from 17 residues. V shed 4 bases and J shed 3 bases, with 21 bases lying between them. The germline V gene has CDR1 LNHDA and CDR2 SQIVND (reference sequence). The CDR3 loop reads CASSKIRLGGRDTEAFF. DNA of the CDR3: TGTGCCAGTAGTAAGATCCGTTTGGGTGGAAGGGACACTGAAGCTTTCTTT.

V and J are TRBV13 and TRBJ2-7; D tentatively fits TRBD1 or TRBD2 (5 bases each). CDR3 length equals 14 residues. Germline loops: CDR1 PRHDT, CDR2 FYEKMQ (reference sequence). The V end was cut by 1 base, the J end by 6 bases, with 13 bases between. The CDR3 region is CASSLEGPSFEQYF. CDR3 nucleotides: TGTGCCAGCAGCTTAGAGGGACCTTCATTCGAGCAGTACTTC.

The chain has TRBV27 and TRBJ2-1; D remains unclear. CDR1 MNHEY and CDR2 SMNVEV come from the germline V gene (reference sequence). The CDR3 totals 14 residues. With 9 bases removed from V and 0 bases from J, the gap between germline ends came to 12 bases. CDR3 residues: CASCLRDSYNEQFF. The CDR3 DNA reads TGTGCCAGTTGCTTAAGGGACTCCTACAATGAGCAGTTCTTC.

The chain is built from TRBV4-1 and TRBJ2-7; D may be TRBD1 (5 bases). Germline CDR1 reads MGHRA; CDR2 reads YSYEKL. This CDR3 region has 14 residues. Trimming shortened V by 0 bases and J by 3 bases, and 9 bases separated the two germline ends. CDR3 loop: CASSQEGHSYEQYF. CDR3 sequence (DNA): TGCGCCAGCAGCCAAGAAGGACATAGCTACGAGCAGTACTTC.

This chain links TRBV27 with TRBJ1-1; TRBD1 is a possible D gene (6 bases). The CDR3 loop spans 15 amino acids. The germline V gene encodes CDR1 MNHEY and CDR2 SMNVEV (reference sequence). V was shortened by 4 bases and J by 1 base, with 13 bases between the two germline ends. As DNA, the CDR3 is TGTGCCAGCAGTTGGGGGGGGCCGGCGAACACTGAAGCTTTCTTT. Amino acid sequence: CASSWGGPANTEAFF.

The chain uses TRBV10-2 and TRBJ1-1; D is ambiguous. CDR1 WSHSY and CDR2 SAAADI come from the germline V gene. The CDR3 length is 14 residues. The germline V and J ends were trimmed by 7 bases and 3 bases, with 15 bases remaining between them. The CDR3 spells CASKEGPGHTEAFF. Written as DNA, the CDR3 is TGCGCCAGCAAAGAAGGGCCCGGGCACACTGAAGCTTTCTTT.

The chain carries TRBV5-1 and TRBJ1-1; D not certain. The germline CDR1 and CDR2 sequences are SGHRS and YFSETQ. V was clipped by 4 bases and J by 0 bases, with 10 bases between them. The CDR3 is 14 residues long. The CDR3 DNA reads as TGCGCCAGCAGCCTTTTTGTCATGAACACTGAAGCTTTCTTT. Translation: CASSLFVMNTEAFF.

This clone was detected only a few times. The chain uses TRBV5-4 and TRBJ2-1, with unresolved D. Per the germline V gene, CDR1 is SGHNT and CDR2 is YYREEE (reference sequence). This CDR3 spans 12 amino acids. CDR3 amino acids: CVASMPYNEQFF. As DNA, the CDR3 is TGTGTCGCTAGTATGCCCTACAATGAGCAGTTCTTC.

The chain has TRBV28 and TRBJ2-5; D possibly corresponds to TRBD1 (5 bases). Germline V gene lookup returns CDR1 MDHEN and CDR2 SYDVKM. CDR3 size: 15 residues. The V and J ends lost 3 bases and 5 bases respectively, with 16 bases between them. The CDR3 nucleotides read TGTGCCAGCAGTTTCCCAGGGAAAATAAATGAGACCCAGTACTTC. Residues: CASSFPGKINETQYF. Full variable domain (rest looked up from reference TRBV28 and TRBJ2-5): DVKVTQSSRYLVKRTGEKVFLECVQDMDHENMFWYRQDPGLGLRLIYFSYDVKMKEKGDIPEGYSVSREKKERFSLILESASTNQTSMYLCASSFPGKINETQYFGPGTRLLVL.

V is TRBV29-1 and J is TRBJ2-2; 9 nucleotides line up with TRBD1. This CDR3 is 14 amino acids long. V was clipped by 4 bases and J by 4 bases; unmatched bases: 4. Germline assignment: CDR1 SQVTM and CDR2 ANQGSEA. In DNA, the CDR3 is TGCAGCGTTGCCGGGGACAGGGTCACCGGGGAGCTGTTTTTT. Protein sequence: CSVAGDRVTGELFF.